This T cell receptor (beta chain) was identified in a study of T cell repertoires in cytomegalovirus infection. Across the whole study: Selected CMV epitopes included recently identified HLA-C-restricted ones as well as well-studied HLA-B-restricted ones. Public TCR beta signature analysis indicated the presence of both CMV infection and matching HLA type. The study, taken as a whole, reports: It was HLA-C-restricted CMV-specific TCR beta clonotypes that dominated the response ex vivo.

As regards this clonotype: Its antigen is as yet unknown. At one end, the junction sequence differs from germline, possibly due to a read error.

Using its own MiXCR run on the reads, TCRdb lists one record per CDR3 protein. This sample yields hundreds of thousands of distinct CDR3 sequences, of which around a third are seen a single time; around a sixth belongs to the top ten. This CDR3 contains 15 residues. Germline V gene lookup returns CDR1 LGHNA and CDR2 YSLEER. This sequence joins TRBV4-3 and TRBJ2-1; 9 nucleotides align to TRBD2. The clonotype originates from a human donor in good health (CMV status not recorded). Some clones in this sample may be carry-over from other donors' samples. Material: cultured PBMCs, obtained from culture after CMV antigen stimulation. The CDR3 region is CASSRLAVSYNEQIF. CDR3 in DNA: TGCGCCAGCAGCCGACTAGCGGTCTCCTACAATGAGCAGATCTTC.